The sequence of this TCR beta chain was determined in a study of cytomegalovirus exposure and HLA in healthy donors. The PCR employed 60 Vbeta primers together with 13 Jbeta primers. The repertoire was sequenced with immunoSEQ multiplex PCR; TCRdb's copy has only in-frame clones and lacks some. In the table there are 130,000 or so clones, approximately 80% of which are singletons. The CDR3 runs to 17 residues. CDR1 and CDR2 from the germline V gene are LGHNA and YNFKEQ. The junction had 7 bases not matched to a gene; V was cut back by 0 bases and J by 4 bases. The rearrangement joins TRBV4-2 to TRBJ2-4; TRBD2 agrees at 9 bases. Sequenced sample: PBMCs. This clonotype was sampled from a male donor in good health and CMV-seropositive. The CDR3 region is CASSQEPAGGPKNIQYF. In DNA, the CDR3 is TGTGCCAGCAGCCAAGAGCCAGCGGGGGGCCCTAAAAACATTCAGTACTTC.